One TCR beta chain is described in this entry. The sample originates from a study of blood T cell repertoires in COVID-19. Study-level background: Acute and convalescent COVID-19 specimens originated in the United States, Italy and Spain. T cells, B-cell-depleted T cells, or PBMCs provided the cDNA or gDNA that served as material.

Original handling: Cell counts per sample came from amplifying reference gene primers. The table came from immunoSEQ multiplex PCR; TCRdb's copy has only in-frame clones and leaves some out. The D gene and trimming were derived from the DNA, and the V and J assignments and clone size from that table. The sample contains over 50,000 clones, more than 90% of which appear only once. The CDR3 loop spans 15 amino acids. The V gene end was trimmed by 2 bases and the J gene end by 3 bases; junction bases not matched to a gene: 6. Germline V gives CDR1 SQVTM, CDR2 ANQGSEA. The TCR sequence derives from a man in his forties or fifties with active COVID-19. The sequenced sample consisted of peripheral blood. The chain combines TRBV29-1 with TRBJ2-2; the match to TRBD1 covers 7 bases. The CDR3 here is CSVESRDSYTGELFF. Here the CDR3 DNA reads TGCAGCGTTGAAAGTAGGGACAGTTACACCGGGGAGCTGTTTTTT.